Here is one T cell receptor beta chain with its context. What it recognizes is unknown. CDR3 size: 15 residues. The germline V gene encodes CDR1 MDHEN and CDR2 SYDVKM. Trimming removed 7 bases at V and 0 bases at J, with 16 bases between. This entry is derived from a study of shared clonotypes between healthy human individuals. General study results and limits: The authors expected sequencing depth to affect clonotype sharing among donors.

Several immunoSEQ 96-well plates shared each subset's DNA, each plate a replicate. Some clones are missing from TCRdb's copy, which holds only in-frame ones; the method was immunoSEQ multiplex PCR. The sample contains 1.6 million or so clones, around 98.5% of which appear only once. What was sequenced was naive CD4+ T cells sorted from blood. Documented subset: CD45RA+ positively selected. This receptor was identified in a man under 40 in good health. This rearrangement joins TRBV28 to TRBJ2-7, with D perhaps assigned TRBD1 or TRBD2 (7 bases each). In DNA form, the CDR3 reads TGTGCCAGCACCCCAGGGGGAGGGCTCTCCTACGAGCAGTACTTC. Translated: CASTPGGGLSYEQYF.